The next 24 T cell receptor beta chains were all read from a single sample in a study of shared clonotypes between healthy human individuals. TCRdb's copy holds only in-frame clones and misses some; the assay was immunoSEQ multiplex PCR. The data contain under 1,900,000 clones, 98% of them seen just once; the ten biggest clones take up roughly 0.36%. The source material was naive CD4+ T cells sorted from blood. Regarding subset: CD45RA+ positively selected. The receptor source for this set is a man aged 25 to 40 in good health.

V and J are TRBV29-1 and TRBJ2-5; maybe TRBD2 (6 bases). The V and J ends lost 4 bases and 1 base respectively, with 13 bases between them. Per germline, CDR1 SQVTM and CDR2 ANQGSEA. The CDR3 totals 14 residues. As DNA, the CDR3 is TGCAGCGTTGGCCCTTTTAGCGGCCAAGAGACCCAGTACTTC. Amino acids: CSVGPFSGQETQYF.

The CDR3 DNA is TGTGCCAGCCGGAAGGGGTTTGGTACAGATACGCAGTATTTT. Protein: CASRKGFGTDTQYF. V gene TRBV9 combines with J gene TRBJ2-3; a weak D match, TRBD1 (5 bases). Germline V lookup: CDR1 SGDLS, CDR2 YYNGEE. The V end was cut by 7 bases, the J end by 3 bases, with 15 bases between. The CDR3 is 14 residues long.

The chain combines TRBV5-1 with TRBJ2-1, with no clear D. Between the trimmed V and J ends, which lost 5 bases and 2 bases, there was a span of 11 bases. The CDR3 is made up of 14 amino acids. From germline, CDR1 is SGHRS and CDR2 YFSETQ. The CDR3 DNA reads as TGCGCCAGCAGAGGCCAGTCTCCCTACAATGAGCAGTTCTTC. Translated: CASRGQSPYNEQFF.

This chain links TRBV7-9 with TRBJ2-3; D is uncertain. The CDR3 runs to 14 residues. Germline CDR1 reads SEHNR; CDR2 reads FQNEAQ (reference sequence). Trimming shortened V by 6 bases and J by 6 bases, and 16 bases separated the two germline ends. As DNA, the CDR3 is TGTGCCAGCAGGTCAAAAAATAAGAGTGATACGCAGTATTTT. This encodes CASRSKNKSDTQYF.

The genes are TRBV2 and TRBJ2-2; D may be TRBD2 (7 bases). This CDR3 region has 14 residues. Trimming pared 10 bases from V and 7 bases from J, leaving 19 bases between. Germline CDR1 is SNHLY and CDR2 is FYNNEI. The CDR3 here is CATPRGGRGGELFF. DNA of the CDR3: TGTGCCACCCCTAGGGGGGGGCGCGGCGGGGAGCTGTTTTTT.

As to this clone: Compared with germline, one end of the junction differs, possibly owing to a read error. The chain links TRBV30 to TRBJ2-5; 14 bases align to TRBD2. There are 14 residues in the CDR3. CDR1 and CDR2 from the germline V gene are GTSNPN and SVGIG (reference sequence). The CDR3 coding sequence is TGTGCCTGGAGCGCTACTTCGACTAGCGGGAGGGCCAACTTC. Protein: CAWSATSTSGRANF.

This chain joins TRBV18 and TRBJ1-1; D gene unclear. In germline, CDR1 is KGHSH, CDR2 LQKENI. V lost 0 bases, J lost 7 bases, and 9 bases lay in between. This CDR3 is built from 13 residues. CDR3 nucleotide sequence: TGTGCCAGCTCACCACCCGGAGGATATGAAGCTTTCTTT. This translates into CASSPPGGYEAFF.

V gene TRBV5-1 combines with J gene TRBJ2-7; D not certain. CDR3 length: 14 amino acids. V shed 4 bases and J shed 2 bases, with 13 bases lying between them. CDR1 SGHRS and CDR2 YFSETQ come from the germline V gene. DNA for the CDR3: TGCGCCAGCAGCGCGGTTCCTTATACCTACGAGCAGTACTTC. Its protein is CASSAVPYTYEQYF.

The table lists this clone with a count of one. The chain employs TRBV7-9 and TRBJ1-1, with D perhaps TRBD1 (5 bases). From germline, CDR1 is SEHNR and CDR2 FQNEAQ (reference sequence). This CDR3 is built from 17 residues. The V gene lost 5 bases and the J gene lost 0 bases, with 19 bases spanning the gap. Here the CDR3 DNA reads TGTGCCAGCAGCGTATCGTTGAGGGACGGCTTGAACACTGAAGCTTTCTTT. Its translation: CASSVSLRDGLNTEAFF.

To note about this clone: This same CDR3 is encoded by further DNA sequences in the sample. The chain couples TRBV4-1 to TRBJ2-7; 7 bases match TRBD2. Germline assignment: CDR1 MGHRA and CDR2 YSYEKL. CDR3 length: 15 amino acids. J gave up 0 bases and V 1 base, and 3 bases lay outside the gene matches. The CDR3 region has the DNA TGCGCCAGCAGCCAAGGACTAGCTAGCTCCTACGAGCAGTACTTC. This translates into CASSQGLASSYEQYF.

The rearrangement uses TRBV9 and TRBJ1-5; D gene uncertain. V lost 4 bases and J lost 0, with 8 bases in between. CDR3 length equals 14 residues. Germline V gene data show CDR1 as SGDLS and CDR2 as YYNGEE. In DNA form, the CDR3 reads TGTGCCAGCAGCACCCACCCTAGCAATCAGCCCCAGCATTTT. Translating it yields CASSTHPSNQPQHF.

The chain joins TRBV7-8 to TRBJ2-1; the D gene is possibly TRBD2 (5 bases). CDR3 length: 17 residues. Germline assignment: CDR1 SGHVS and CDR2 FQNEAQ. The ends were cut back, 6 bases at V and 0 bases at J, with 18 bases in the middle. DNA for the CDR3: TGTGCCAGCAGTGTGGATAGCGCGGTGAGCTCCTACAATGAGCAGTTCTTC. Translating gives CASSVDSAVSSYNEQFF.

A word on this clone: Other nucleotide sequences from this sample produce the same CDR3. V usage is TRBV14 and J usage is TRBJ2-7; a weak D match, TRBD2 (6 bases). The CDR3 runs to 14 residues. Trimming shortened V by 1 base and J by 3 bases, and 10 bases separated the two germline ends. Germline V gene data show CDR1 as SGHDN and CDR2 as FVKESK. In DNA form, the CDR3 reads TGTGCCAGCAGCCAAGGGCTAGCGAGCTACGAGCAGTACTTC. Encoded protein: CASSQGLASYEQYF. Drawing the rest from reference TRBV14 and TRBJ2-7, the complete variable domain is EAGVTQFPSHSVIEKGQTVTLRCDPISGHDNLYWYRRVMGKEIKFLLHFVKESKQDESGMPNNRFLAERTGGTYSTLKVQPAELEDSGVYFCASSQGLASYEQYFGPGTRLTVT.

The chain carries TRBV4-3 and TRBJ1-1, with D tentatively TRBD1 (6 bases). Germline loops: CDR1 LGHNA, CDR2 YSLEER. Trimming cost V 6 bases and J 4 bases, with 21 bases left between them. This CDR3 is built from 16 residues. DNA of the CDR3: TGCGCCAGCAGTCGGATGAGGGGGGTGATGGGCACTGAAGCTTTCTTT. Translation gives CASSRMRGVMGTEAFF.

The genes are TRBV11-2 and TRBJ2-1; 8 bases agree with TRBD2. With 5 bases clipped from V and 0 bases from J, the junction kept 12 bases outside the gene matches. CDR3 length: 18 amino acids. Germline V gives CDR1 SGHAT, CDR2 FQNNGV. CDR3 in DNA: TGTGCCAGCAGCAAAGACCCGGACAGCGGGAGCTCCTACAATGAGCAGTTCTTC. Translating it yields CASSKDPDSGSSYNEQFF. The whole variable domain, remainder taken from reference TRBV11-2 and TRBJ2-1, is EAGVAQSPRYKIIEKRQSVAFWCNPISGHATLYWYQQILGQGPKLLIQFQNNGVVDDSQLPKDRFSAERLKGVDSTLKIQPAKLEDSAVYLCASSKDPDSGSSYNEQFFGPGTRLTVL.

This chain connects TRBV2 to TRBJ1-2, with 10 bases fitting TRBD1. The CDR3 has 15 amino acids. V gave up 3 bases and J gave up 7 bases; unmatched junction bases: 8. Germline V CDR1 and CDR2: SNHLY, FYNNEI. CDR3 nucleotides: TGTGCCAGCAGTGACCGGGACAGGGGAGCAGGTGGCTACACCTTC. Protein: CASSDRDRGAGGYTF.

The chain joins TRBV7-9 to TRBJ1-5; 11 nucleotides line up with TRBD1. Germline CDR1 SEHNR, CDR2 FQNEAQ (reference sequence). There are 15 residues in the CDR3. Trimming took 1 base from V and 8 from J; bases not matched to a gene: 4. The CDR3 DNA reads as TGTGCCAGCAGCTTAGAGGGGACAGGGGGTGAGCCCCAGCATTTT. Translating it yields CASSLEGTGGEPQHF.

CDR3 coding DNA: TGTGCCAGCAGTTTGGACGGACAGGGGGCGACATTATATGGCTACACCTTC. Its protein product is CASSLDGQGATLYGYTF. The chain employs TRBV28 and TRBJ1-2; 11 nucleotides line up with TRBD1. This CDR3 comprises 17 residues. Germline CDR1 reads MDHEN; CDR2 reads SYDVKM. The junction had 11 bases not matched to a gene; V was cut back by 3 bases and J by 5 bases.

The chain joins TRBV20-1 to TRBJ1-1; no firm D call. The germline V and J ends were trimmed by 5 bases and 6 bases, with 4 bases remaining between them. Germline-derived CDR1 and CDR2 are DFQATT and SNEGSKA (reference sequence). This CDR3 is built from 9 residues. The chain's CDR3 is CSALPEAFF. The CDR3, as DNA: TGCAGTGCTCTACCTGAAGCTTTCTTT.

As for this clone: The same CDR3 can be traced to other DNA sequences in this sample. CDR3 amino acids: CASSFGGSGANVLTF. CDR3 sequence (DNA): TGTGCCAGCAGTTTTGGAGGCTCTGGGGCCAACGTCCTGACTTTC. The chain has TRBV28 and TRBJ2-6, with D tentatively TRBD2 (5 bases). The V and J ends lost 3 bases and 0 bases respectively, with 6 bases between them. The CDR3 runs 15 residues. CDR1 and CDR2 (germline): MDHEN, SYDVKM. The whole variable domain, filled in from reference TRBV28 and TRBJ2-6, reads DVKVTQSSRYLVKRTGEKVFLECVQDMDHENMFWYRQDPGLGLRLIYFSYDVKMKEKGDIPEGYSVSREKKERFSLILESASTNQTSMYLCASSFGGSGANVLTFGAGSRLTVL.

The CDR3 here is CASSQGTSGRVADTQYF. CDR3 in DNA: TGTGCCAGCAGTCAAGGGACTAGCGGGAGGGTGGCAGATACGCAGTATTTT. V gene TRBV27 combines with J gene TRBJ2-3; 16 bases match TRBD2. The CDR3 is made up of 17 amino acids. V trimming: 5 bases; J trimming: 4 bases; junction bases outside the gene matches: 6. The germline CDR1 and CDR2 sequences are MNHEY and SMNVEV (reference sequence).

The CDR3 here is CASSSRGYNEQFF. The CDR3, as DNA: TGTGCCAGCAGTTCGCGGGGCTACAATGAGCAGTTCTTC. V gene TRBV6-5 combines with J gene TRBJ2-1, with a tentative D call TRBD2 (6 bases). The CDR3 length is 13 residues. Trimming stripped 4 bases from V and 3 bases from J, with 7 bases between. The germline gives CDR1 MNHEY, CDR2 SVGAGI.

The V and J genes are TRBV2 and TRBJ1-4, with D tentatively TRBD1 (5 bases). The CDR3 length is 13 residues. V was shortened by 7 bases and J by 8 bases, with 14 bases between the two germline ends. From germline, CDR1 is SNHLY and CDR2 FYNNEI. CDR3 nucleotides: TGTGCCAGCACCCCCCCGGGGGACGAAAAACTGTTTTTT. Residues: CASTPPGDEKLFF.

The V call is TRBV4-3, the J call TRBJ2-1; TRBD2 agrees at 10 bases. This CDR3 is 19 amino acids long. Germline CDR1 LGHNA, CDR2 YSLEER. The V segment lost 0 bases and the J segment 4 bases; nucleotides outside the gene matches: 12. The CDR3 DNA sequence: TGCGCCAGCAGCCAAGATTGGGGGGCTAGCGGGAGTGTTTACAATGAGCAGTTCTTC. Protein sequence: CASSQDWGASGSVYNEQFF.